This T cell receptor (beta chain) was documented in a study of Graves' ophthalmopathy and Graves' hyperthyroidism (dated by TCRdb to the late 2010s). For the wider study: Peripheral blood was collected at initial diagnosis, before any treatment. TCR beta repertoire signatures were used to distinguish Graves' ophthalmopathy from Graves' hyperthyroidism and to predict progression to ophthalmopathy. In total, 135 blood samples were TCR-sequenced: 43 ophthalmopathy, roughly 77 hyperthyroidism and some 17 hyperthyroidism-to-ophthalmopathy patients. To explore V-J signatures that separate ophthalmopathy from hyperthyroidism, a discovery set of about a hundred patients was enrolled, consisting of roughly 45 with ophthalmopathy and 57 with stable hyperthyroidism. An independent validation cohort comprised some 18 hyperthyroidism patients and over 15 patients who later progressed from hyperthyroidism to ophthalmopathy. T-cell repertoires of thyroid tissue and blood were compared in about six hyperthyroidism patients. Following sample collection, hyperthyroidism patients were given methimazole at a starting dose of 30 mg daily, and ophthalmopathy patients were given high-dose intravenous methylprednisolone.

In the case of this clonotype: Its antigen is currently not known. Per-base qualities were not stored, and no clone one base away is much larger.

For repertoire sequencing, TCR beta CDR3 regions were amplified from RNA transcripts. The first round was an RT-PCR using HTBI primers with the Qiagen OneStep RT-PCR kit, and this first round was followed by a second-round multiplex PCR, then size selection and purification. Libraries were sequenced on an Illumina HiSeq2000 using paired-end 100 bp reads. As for how the authors treated the data: SOAPnuke was used for read processing, and reads with adapters, uncalled bases, a mean Phred below 15, or no exact constant-primer or identifier match were discarded. COPE v1.2.5 was used to merge the high-quality paired reads. Each unique nucleotide sequence was treated as a clonotype, and MiTCR v1.1 was used to align the clonotypes to the IMGT TRB V, D and J references. The analysis was limited to V-J combinations with a frequency above 0.0001, which together covered approximately 99% of the repertoires. A TCR clonal expansion and chaos score per V-J combination was defined as the ratio of F50 clonal expansion to chaos observed in the TCRdist matrix. Welch's t-statistics and random forest were used to reduce the features to some 13 V-J combinations, which were then used as input to a naive Bayes classifier. The similarity between thyroid and blood repertoires was quantified using the Morisita-Horn index. TCRdb reworked the public reads: Q25 trimming with fastp, MiXCR clone assembly, productive beta chains retained. Every CDR3 protein is listed once, alongside the most common genes and DNA of its rows. Here the V and J calls rest on TCRdb's processing, not on the authors' analysis. The sample has some 750,000 distinct CDR3 sequences on record, roughly 41% of them singletons. Less than 55% of the sample is taken by the ten largest.

The paper as a whole reports these results and caveats: The 13-signature model separated ophthalmopathy from stable hyperthyroidism with roughly 89% sensitivity and about 81% specificity in cross-validation, and 80%/75% in the test set. No statistical method was used to predetermine the sample size, and group allocation was not hidden from the investigators. Most of the expanded thyroid clonotypes with a frequency above 0.001 were also detected in blood, and it was suggested that the thyroid immune response may be reflected by blood repertoires. In validation, the model predicted ophthalmopathy progression with about 70% sensitivity and approximately 72% specificity; around twelve predicted patients were CT-confirmed with GO in a median of about 6.1 months.

Ophthalmopathy patients were characterized by moderately to severely active disease, a Clinical Activity Score of at least 3, a NOSPECS grade of at least 4, and a disease duration under 3 months. Patients with other autoimmune diseases, uncontrolled infections, pregnancy or lactation were excluded from the study. Clinical symptoms, serum thyroxine, TRAb, thyroid ultrasound and orbital computed tomography formed the basis of the diagnosis. Ficoll-Paque density gradient centrifugation was used to isolate PBMCs from around 10 ml of fresh peripheral blood. Total RNA was extracted using Trizol reagent, and RNA quality was checked on an Agilent 2100 Bioanalyzer. The sequenced sample was peripheral blood. The receptor's source is an adult man with Graves' ophthalmopathy.

This receptor carries the CDR3 CASSWTGATRSSGNTIYF. The sequenced DNA: TGTGCCAGCAGCTGGACAGGGGCGACCCGGAGCTCTGGAAACACCATATATTTT. This chain joins TRBV7-9 to TRBJ1-3, with 9 bases aligning to TRBD1. The germline V gene encodes CDR1 SEHNR and CDR2 FQNEAQ (reference sequence). Trimming leaves V shorter by 4 bases and J shorter by 0 bases, with the junction holding 10 bases beyond the gene matches. The cysteine opens and the phenylalanine closes a CDR3 of 18 amino acids. CDR3 DNA only is kept here, 54 bases in frame from base 1.